Each of the 29 T cell receptor beta chains below was sequenced from the same sample in a study of blood T cell repertoires in COVID-19. The data were produced by immunoSEQ multiplex PCR, yet TCRdb's version contains in-frame clones alone and is incomplete. The table has nearly 80,000 clones, roughly 89% seen once. Sequenced sample: peripheral blood. The receptors stem from a man aged 50-59 years with acute or convalescent COVID-19.

The rearrangement links TRBV3-1 (or the pseudogene TRBV3-2) to TRBJ2-1; 11 bases line up with TRBD2. V dropped 1 base and J dropped 10; count of bases not matched to a gene: 6. This CDR3 spans 15 amino acids. Germline loops: CDR1 LGHDT, CDR2 YNNKEL (reference sequence). The CDR3 DNA is TGTGCCAGCAGCCAAGCACTAGCGGGAGTAAAGGAGCAGTTCTTC. It specifies CASSQALAGVKEQFF.

The chain couples TRBV6-5 to TRBJ2-6, with TRBD2 matching 7 bases. The CDR3 loop spans 15 amino acids. Germline CDR1 MNHEY, CDR2 SVGAGI. Germline trimming cut 8 bases from V and 0 bases from J; bases unmatched to any gene: 4. For the CDR3, the DNA is TGTGCCAGCCTAAGCGGGGACTCTGGGGCCAACGTCCTGACTTTC. Its translation: CASLSGDSGANVLTF.

This clone was counted a few times. V and J are TRBV9 and TRBJ1-2; possible D gene TRBD1, 6 bases. V lost 2 bases, J lost 6 bases, and 11 bases lay in between. The length of the CDR3 is 13 residues. The germline V gene has CDR1 SGDLS and CDR2 YYNGEE. The CDR3 DNA is TGTGCCAGCAGCGTTGTTTACAGGGATGGCTACACCTTC. Encoded protein: CASSVVYRDGYTF.

The chain carries TRBV10-3 and TRBJ2-3; D is possibly TRBD2 (6 bases). CDR1 is ENHRY and CDR2 is SYGVKD in the germline V gene. V was shortened by 7 bases and J by 0 bases, with 11 bases between the two germline ends. CDR3 size: 14 residues. CDR3 region: CAITWDSSTDTQYF. The CDR3, as DNA: TGTGCCATCACTTGGGACTCAAGCACAGATACGCAGTATTTT.

The DNA for the CDR3 is TGTGCCAGCAGCCAAGCCGGGACAGGGCTTGGCTACACCTTC. This encodes CASSQAGTGLGYTF. The rearrangement joins TRBV3-1 (or the pseudogene TRBV3-2) to TRBJ1-2, with TRBD1 identical over 9 bases. Germline CDR1 reads LGHDT; CDR2 reads YNNKEL (reference sequence). The V segment lost 1 base and the J segment 7 bases; nucleotides outside the gene matches: 4. The CDR3 sequence is 14 residues long.

The CDR3 DNA sequence: TGTGCCAGCAGCCCTCCCAGCGGGACATTGAGGACGCAGTATTTT. Translated: CASSPPSGTLRTQYF. The chain carries TRBV11-2 and TRBJ2-3; perhaps TRBD2 as D (7 bases). V shed 5 bases and J shed 9 bases, with 21 bases lying between them. The CDR3 contains 15 residues. Per the germline V gene, CDR1 is SGHAT and CDR2 is FQNNGV.

V usage is TRBV30 and J usage is TRBJ1-5, with a possible D match to TRBD1 (6 bases). The germline V gene has CDR1 GTSNPN and CDR2 SVGIG (reference sequence). The CDR3 runs to 13 residues. Trimming took off 5 bases at V and 13 bases at J, with 21 bases between the two ends. Here the CDR3 DNA reads TGTGCCTGGTCCCCGGGGGGCGTCTTAAATCAGCATTTT. Translating it yields CAWSPGGVLNQHF.

This chain links TRBV5-5 with TRBJ1-6; possibly TRBD1 for D (5 bases). Looked up from germline, CDR1 is SGHKS and CDR2 is YYEKEE (reference sequence). V gave up 0 bases and J gave up 0 bases, with 7 bases separating them. There are 16 residues in the CDR3. DNA of the CDR3: TGTGCCAGCAGCTTGGTGGGGGGCTCCTATAATTCACCCCTCCACTTT. Encoded protein: CASSLVGGSYNSPLHF.

The chain carries TRBV7-9 and TRBJ1-5; D not certain. The V and J ends lost 2 bases and 6 bases respectively, with 11 bases between them. CDR1 is SEHNR, CDR2 FQNEAQ, per germline (reference sequence). The length of the CDR3 is 14 residues. Here the CDR3 reads CASSLSVGAQPQHF. In nucleotides, the CDR3 is TGTGCCAGCAGCTTAAGTGTGGGAGCTCAGCCCCAGCATTTT.

This clone was recorded only once. The rearrangement uses TRBV6-5 and TRBJ1-5, with D perhaps matching TRBD1 (5 bases). Germline V CDR1 and CDR2: MNHEY, SVGAGI. The V and J ends lost 6 bases and 5 bases respectively, with 11 bases between them. This CDR3 contains 13 residues. The CDR3 loop is CASSWEGDQPQHF. CDR3 sequence (DNA): TGTGCCAGCAGCTGGGAAGGGGATCAGCCCCAGCATTTT.

The chain combines TRBV4-2 with TRBJ2-1, with 11 bases that match TRBD2. Per the germline V gene, CDR1 is LGHNA and CDR2 is YNFKEQ. CDR3 size: 20 residues. The ends lost 0 bases at V and 0 bases at J; junction bases unmatched: 10. CDR3 loop: CASSQDVTSGSTSSYNEQFF. The CDR3 DNA reads as TGTGCCAGCAGCCAAGATGTTACTAGCGGGAGCACAAGCTCCTACAATGAGCAGTTCTTC.

V gene TRBV5-5 combines with J gene TRBJ2-1, with 9 bases identical to TRBD1. The trim removed 2 bases at V and 8 bases at J, leaving 8 bases unmatched. The CDR3 extends over 15 amino acids. Germline-derived CDR1 and CDR2 are SGHKS and YYEKEE (reference sequence). CDR3: CASSFRDREFDEQFF. For the CDR3, the DNA is TGTGCCAGCAGCTTCCGGGACAGGGAGTTCGATGAGCAGTTCTTC.

This CDR3 reads CASSSTRTGTTGELFF. For the CDR3, the DNA is TGTGCCAGCAGCTCGACCCGGACAGGAACAACCGGGGAGCTGTTTTTT. The chain couples TRBV7-6 to TRBJ2-2; 7 bases agree with TRBD1. CDR1 SGHVS and CDR2 FNYEAQ come from the germline V gene. Germline trimming cut 4 bases from V and 5 bases from J; bases unmatched to any gene: 10. The CDR3 consists of 16 residues.

The rearrangement joins TRBV25-1 to TRBJ2-3; TRBD2 might be the D (6 bases). The CDR3 consists of 16 residues. V lost 5 bases and J lost 2, with 17 bases in between. Germline CDR1 and CDR2: MGHDK and SYGVNS. The CDR3 sequence: CASSSPRGTNTDTQYF. The CDR3, as DNA: TGTGCCAGCAGTTCCCCGCGGGGAACCAACACAGATACGCAGTATTTT. The full variable domain, its missing parts supplied by reference TRBV25-1 and TRBJ2-3, is EADIYQTPRYLVIGTGKKITLECSQTMGHDKMYWYQQDPGMELHLIHYSYGVNSTEKGDLSSESTVSRIRTEHFPLTLESARPSHTSQYLCASSSPRGTNTDTQYFGPGTRLTVL.

This clone was observed a few times. V and J are TRBV5-1 and TRBJ2-7, with 9 bases matching TRBD2. The CDR3 length is 14 residues. Trimming at V came to 4 bases and at J to 2 bases, leaving 4 bases not matched to a gene. The germline gives CDR1 SGHRS, CDR2 YFSETQ. The CDR3 bases are TGCGCCAGCAGCATAGCGGGAGTGGCCTACGAGCAGTACTTC. Translated: CASSIAGVAYEQYF.

The V and J genes are TRBV11-3 and TRBJ1-1; 7 bases fit TRBD1. The V gene end was trimmed by 5 bases and the J gene end by 2 bases; junction bases not matched to a gene: 8. The CDR3 is made up of 15 amino acids. Per germline, CDR1 SGHNT and CDR2 YENEEA. The CDR3 nucleotides read TGTGCCAGCAGCCCAAATCGACAGGGAAACACTGAAGCTTTCTTT. Its translation: CASSPNRQGNTEAFF.

V usage is TRBV19 and J usage is TRBJ2-5; 7 bases line up with TRBD2. The CDR3 consists of 11 residues. CDR1 is LNHDA and CDR2 is SQIVND in the germline V gene (reference sequence). J was trimmed by 8 bases and V by 7 bases; bases with no gene match: 4. The CDR3 sequence is CASMGRGTQYF. CDR3 sequence (DNA): TGTGCCAGTATGGGGAGGGGAACCCAGTACTTC. The full variable domain, completed using reference TRBV19 and TRBJ2-5, is DGGITQSPKYLFRKEGQNVTLSCEQNLNHDAMYWYRQDPGQGLRLIYYSQIVNDFQKGDIAEGYSVSREKKESFPLTVTSAQKNPTAFYLCASMGRGTQYFGPGTRLLVL.

In this sample, this clone turned up once. V is TRBV7-9 and J is TRBJ1-1; D possibly corresponds to TRBD1 (5 bases). This CDR3 contains 14 residues. V lost 2 bases to trimming and J lost 0 bases, with 7 bases between them. Germline values: CDR1 SEHNR, CDR2 FQNEAQ (reference sequence). The CDR3 loop is CASSLNRMNTEAFF. The DNA for the CDR3 is TGTGCCAGCAGCTTAAACAGGATGAACACTGAAGCTTTCTTT.

This chain connects TRBV15 to TRBJ1-1; perhaps TRBD1 as D (6 bases). Between the trimmed V and J ends, which lost 5 bases and 0 bases, there was a span of 10 bases. The CDR3 runs to 14 residues. Germline V gene lookup returns CDR1 LNHNV and CDR2 YYDKDF (reference sequence). Written as DNA, the CDR3 is TGTGCCACCAGCGCGAGACAGGTGAACACTGAAGCTTTCTTT. This codes for CATSARQVNTEAFF.

The chain couples TRBV4-2 to TRBJ2-1; 8 nucleotides agree with TRBD2. The CDR3 length is 20 residues. Trimming removed 0 bases from V and 0 bases from J; junction bases left unmatched: 13. Germline V gives CDR1 LGHNA, CDR2 YNFKEQ. In DNA form, the CDR3 reads TGTGCCAGCAGCCAAGATTTGGCGCGGGGGGCCACCAGCTCCTACAATGAGCAGTTCTTC. Its translation: CASSQDLARGATSSYNEQFF.

This clone was counted a single time. V gene TRBV9 combines with J gene TRBJ2-1, with 8 positions matching TRBD2. Germline loops: CDR1 SGDLS, CDR2 YYNGEE. CDR3 length: 16 amino acids. V gave up 4 bases and J gave up 1 base; unmatched junction bases: 7. CDR3 in amino acids: CASSLLAGPSYNEQFF. The CDR3, as DNA: TGTGCCAGCAGCTTGTTAGCGGGGCCTTCCTACAATGAGCAGTTCTTC.

The chain joins TRBV28 to TRBJ2-7; D may be TRBD2 (6 bases). This CDR3 contains 15 residues. Germline CDR1 is MDHEN and CDR2 is SYDVKM. V was shortened by 3 bases and J by 0 bases, with 12 bases between the two germline ends. The chain's CDR3 is CASSFIAGSSYEQYF. As DNA, the CDR3 is TGTGCCAGCAGTTTTATTGCGGGGAGCTCCTACGAGCAGTACTTC.

This clone was counted between two and nine times. The chain's CDR3 is CASSQYSGAEYGYTF. In nucleotides, the CDR3 is TGCGCCAGCAGCCAATACTCAGGAGCGGAATATGGCTACACCTTC. J is TRBJ1-2 and V is TRBV4-3; the D is unclear. In germline, CDR1 is LGHNA, CDR2 YSLEER. The V end was cut by 2 bases, the J end by 5 bases, with 15 bases between. The CDR3 extends over 15 amino acids.

The CDR3 region is CASSSGTGISYEQYF. Written as DNA, the CDR3 is TGTGCCAGCAGTTCCGGGACAGGGATTTCCTACGAGCAGTACTTC. This chain links TRBV6-5 with TRBJ2-7; 9 bases are a match to TRBD1. V lost 4 bases, J lost 1 base, and 5 bases stayed unmatched. The CDR3 runs 15 residues. The germline gives CDR1 MNHEY, CDR2 SVGAGI.

The chain employs TRBV4-2 and TRBJ1-2; TRBD1 is a possible D gene (5 bases). CDR3 length: 13 amino acids. CDR1 and CDR2 (germline): LGHNA, YNFKEQ. Trimming shortened V by 4 bases and J by 8 bases, and 14 bases separated the two germline ends. In DNA, the CDR3 is TGTGCCAGCAGCCCGGGGGAGGGAGGAGGCTACACCTTC. It yields the protein CASSPGEGGGYTF.

This clone is medium-sized. The genes are TRBV9 and TRBJ2-1, with 9 bases aligning to TRBD2. CDR3 length equals 16 residues. Germline CDR1 and CDR2: SGDLS and YYNGEE. Trimming at V came to 0 bases and at J to 8 bases, leaving 9 bases not matched to a gene. The CDR3 spells CASSVGGSGSFDEQFF. In nucleotides, the CDR3 is TGTGCCAGCAGCGTAGGTGGTAGCGGGAGTTTCGATGAGCAGTTCTTC.

The chain carries TRBV27 and TRBJ1-2, with 9 bases that match TRBD1. Germline lookup yields CDR1 MNHEY and CDR2 SMNVEV (reference sequence). The ends lost 5 bases at V and 4 bases at J; junction bases unmatched: 5. The CDR3 covers 14 residues. CDR3 sequence reads: CASSPTGQGYGYTF. Here the CDR3 DNA reads TGTGCCAGCAGTCCCACGGGACAGGGCTATGGCTACACCTTC.

This clone was seen only a few times. V usage is TRBV7-3 and J usage is TRBJ2-2; a weak D match, TRBD1 (5 bases). The V gene's germline CDR1 is SGHTA and CDR2 FQGTGA. V was cut by 1 base and J by 4 bases, with 13 bases left in between. This CDR3 is 16 amino acids long. Here the CDR3 reads CASSLNPGQTTGELFF. The CDR3 DNA reads as TGTGCCAGCAGCTTAAATCCAGGGCAGACCACCGGGGAGCTGTTTTTT.

The chain couples TRBV14 to TRBJ1-6, with TRBD1 identical over 8 bases. CDR1 and CDR2 (germline): SGHDN, FVKESK. Losses at the gene ends were 5 bases for V and 5 bases for J; bases not matched to a gene: 11. CDR3 size: 17 residues. The CDR3 spells CASSKVRGQVNNSPLHF. CDR3 DNA sequence: TGTGCCAGCAGCAAGGTCAGGGGGCAAGTGAATAATTCACCCCTCCACTTT. The full variable domain, its missing parts supplied by reference TRBV14 and TRBJ1-6, is EAGVTQFPSHSVIEKGQTVTLRCDPISGHDNLYWYRRVMGKEIKFLLHFVKESKQDESGMPNNRFLAERTGGTYSTLKVQPAELEDSGVYFCASSKVRGQVNNSPLHFGNGTRLTVT.